The 29 T cell receptor beta chains given below trace back to one sample, sequenced in a study of cytomegalovirus exposure and HLA in healthy donors. The PCR was carried out with 60 Vbeta primers and 13 Jbeta primers. Sequencing was performed with immunoSEQ multiplex PCR; in TCRdb, only in-frame clones are kept and a portion is missing. The sample holds under 200,000 clones, 75% seen once. The source material was PBMCs. These receptors all stem from a woman in her 50s in good health and CMV-seropositive.

The chain couples TRBV5-4 to TRBJ2-1; D is ambiguous. The length of the CDR3 is 13 residues. Trimming removed 0 bases at V and 7 bases at J, with 8 bases between. Germline assignment: CDR1 SGHNT and CDR2 YYREEE (reference sequence). The CDR3 DNA follows: TGTGCCAGCAGCTTGGATTCCAGAAATGAGCAGTTCTTC. It codes for CASSLDSRNEQFF.

A few counts support this clone. The junction departs from germline at one end; a sequencing error may be responsible. V usage is TRBV5-1 and J usage is TRBJ1-4; weak D call: TRBD1 (6 bases). CDR3 length: 13 residues. CDR1 and CDR2 from the germline V gene are SGHRS and YFSETQ. In DNA form, the CDR3 reads TGCGCCAGCAGCTTGGACGGCCGACAGGCCCTAGCTTTT. Translating gives CASSLDGRQALAF.

The V call is TRBV7-9, the J call TRBJ2-3; 10 bases line up with TRBD2. In germline, CDR1 is SEHNR, CDR2 FQNEAQ (reference sequence). Trimming removed 5 bases from V and 1 base from J; junction bases left unmatched: 6. The CDR3 runs 16 residues. CDR3 in amino acids: CASSPLSGGRTDTQYF. CDR3 in DNA: TGTGCCAGCAGCCCCCTTAGCGGGGGGCGCACAGATACGCAGTATTTT. The full variable domain, in which reference TRBV7-9 and TRBJ2-3 provide the parts outside the CDR3, is DTGVSQNPRHKITKRGQNVTFRCDPISEHNRLYWYRQTLGQGPEFLTYFQNEAQLEKSRLLSDRFSAERPKGSFSTLEIQRTEQGDSAMYLCASSPLSGGRTDTQYFGPGTRLTVL.

This chain links TRBV7-2 with TRBJ1-2, with 8 nucleotides matching TRBD1. The length of the CDR3 is 13 residues. Trimming cost V 3 bases and J 8 bases; bases outside gene matches: 5. Germline lookup yields CDR1 SGHTA and CDR2 FQGNSA. CDR3 coding DNA: TGTGCCAGCAGCTTCAGGGGGCCCCGGGGCTACACCTTC. Residues: CASSFRGPRGYTF. Looking up the rest from reference TRBV7-2 and TRBJ1-2 gives the full variable domain: GAGVSQSPSNKVTEKGKDVELRCDPISGHTALYWYRQSLGQGLEFLIYFQGNSAPDKSGLPSDRFSAERTGGSVSTLTIQRTQQEDSAVYLCASSFRGPRGYTFGSGTRLTVV.

V gene TRBV5-4 combines with J gene TRBJ2-7; the match to TRBD1 covers 7 bases. With V trimmed by 4 bases and J by 4 bases, 8 bases remained unmatched. The CDR3 is 14 residues long. Germline CDR1 and CDR2: SGHNT and YYREEE (reference sequence). The CDR3 DNA reads as TGTGCCAGCAGCCCGCCCGGACAGGTTTACGAGCAGTACTTC. Encoded protein: CASSPPGQVYEQYF. Drawing the rest from reference TRBV5-4 and TRBJ2-7, the complete variable domain is ETGVTQSPTHLIKTRGQQVTLRCSSQSGHNTVSWYQQALGQGPQFIFQYYREEENGRGNFPPRFSGLQFPNYSSELNVNALELDDSALYLCASSPPGQVYEQYFGPGTRLTVT.

V usage is TRBV4-2 and J usage is TRBJ2-7; D perhaps matches TRBD2 (5 bases). The V gene's germline CDR1 is LGHNA and CDR2 YNFKEQ. Trimming pared 1 base from V and 0 bases from J, leaving 10 bases between. The CDR3 has 15 residues. This CDR3 reads CASSQVTGSSYEQYF. CDR3 bases: TGTGCCAGCAGCCAAGTAACGGGGAGCTCCTACGAGCAGTACTTC.

This CDR3 reads CASSPARGGAYGYTF. The DNA of the CDR3 is TGTGCCAGCAGTCCGGCGCGGGGGGGAGCCTATGGCTACACCTTC. The gene calls are TRBV27 and TRBJ1-2; D might be TRBD1 (5 bases). This CDR3 has 15 residues. Trimming removed 5 bases at V and 4 bases at J, with 17 bases between. Germline assignment: CDR1 MNHEY and CDR2 SMNVEV (reference sequence).

This clone was detected only a few times. The chain has TRBV2 and TRBJ1-2, with 9 bases identical to TRBD1. Unmatched junction bases numbered 4, after V lost 7 bases and J lost 7 bases. CDR3 length: 12 amino acids. Germline V CDR1 and CDR2: SNHLY, FYNNEI. CDR3 in DNA: TGTGCCAGCAACCGGGACAGGGCTGGCTACACCTTC. This translates into CASNRDRAGYTF.

This chain connects TRBV7-9 to TRBJ2-2; D is perhaps TRBD2 (7 bases). Germline lookup yields CDR1 SEHNR and CDR2 FQNEAQ (reference sequence). Trimming took 5 bases from V and 3 from J, leaving 16 bases between them. This CDR3 contains 16 residues. The DNA of the CDR3 is TGTGCCAGCAGCCCGAGGGGGGGCGCCGACACCGGGGAGCTGTTTTTT. This sequence encodes CASSPRGGADTGELFF. Together with reference TRBV7-9 and TRBJ2-2, the CDR3 gives the full variable domain: DTGVSQNPRHKITKRGQNVTFRCDPISEHNRLYWYRQTLGQGPEFLTYFQNEAQLEKSRLLSDRFSAERPKGSFSTLEIQRTEQGDSAMYLCASSPRGGADTGELFFGEGSRLTVL.

The CDR3 nucleotides are TGCGCCAGCAGCCAAGAAACTAGCGGGGGGGCTACAGGTGAGCAGTTCTTC. Translated, it gives CASSQETSGGATGEQFF. The rearrangement uses TRBV4-1 and TRBJ2-1, with 13 bases identical to TRBD2. After removal of 0 bases from V and 9 bases from J, the junction contained 8 bases not matched to a gene. Germline assignment: CDR1 MGHRA and CDR2 YSYEKL. This CDR3 is 17 amino acids long.

A few counts support this clone. The chain has TRBV5-6 and TRBJ1-4; the D is unclear. Per germline, CDR1 SGHDT and CDR2 YYEEEE. Trimming pared 1 base from V and 3 bases from J, leaving 10 bases between. The CDR3 extends over 15 amino acids. CDR3 region: CASSLLHAANEKLFF. CDR3 sequence (DNA): TGTGCCAGCAGCTTGTTACACGCAGCTAATGAAAAACTGTTTTTT.

This clone has just one count. The chain is built from TRBV6-4 and TRBJ2-3; 12 bases are shared with TRBD2. With 0 bases clipped from V and 5 bases from J, the junction kept 0 bases outside the gene matches. This CDR3 is 15 amino acids long. Looked up from germline, CDR1 is MRHNA and CDR2 is SNTAGT. The CDR3 sequence is CASSDSTSGGDTQYF. The CDR3 DNA follows: TGTGCCAGCAGTGACTCGACTAGCGGGGGAGATACGCAGTATTTT.

The chain's CDR3 is CASSQEGGGGNQPQHF. In nucleotides, the CDR3 is TGCGCCAGCAGCCAAGAAGGCGGGGGTGGCAATCAGCCCCAGCATTTT. This chain links TRBV4-1 with TRBJ1-5, with D perhaps matching TRBD1 (5 bases). There are 16 residues in the CDR3. V was shortened by 0 bases and J by 2 bases, with 11 bases between the two germline ends. CDR1 and CDR2 (germline): MGHRA, YSYEKL.

The rearrangement uses TRBV14 and TRBJ2-2; 7 nucleotides agree with TRBD1. This CDR3 comprises 16 residues. V was pared by 3 bases and J by 3 bases, with 7 bases of the junction left unmatched. Germline assignment: CDR1 SGHDN and CDR2 FVKESK. The CDR3 DNA is TGTGCCAGCAGCCACGGTTCAGGGGGTTACACCGGGGAGCTGTTTTTT. It encodes CASSHGSGGYTGELFF.

The J gene is TRBJ2-2, the V gene TRBV7-6; 7 nucleotides match TRBD1. The CDR3 spans 14 residues. V trimming: 7 bases; J trimming: 0 bases; junction bases outside the gene matches: 2. Germline V CDR1 and CDR2: SGHVS, FNYEAQ. The CDR3 spells CASKGTANTGELFF. CDR3 in DNA: TGTGCCAGCAAAGGGACAGCGAACACCGGGGAGCTGTTTTTT.

This chain connects TRBV15 to TRBJ2-6, with D perhaps matching TRBD2 (5 bases). The CDR3 runs 18 residues. V lost 1 base, J lost 1 base, and 14 bases lay in between. The germline V gene encodes CDR1 LNHNV and CDR2 YYDKDF (reference sequence). The CDR3 is CATSRVVFRGSGANVLTF. The CDR3 DNA sequence: TGTGCCACCAGCAGAGTAGTTTTTCGGGGATCTGGGGCCAACGTCCTGACTTTC.

This CDR3 is CASSQDLGGGFSGYTF. The CDR3 DNA sequence: TGCGCCAGCAGCCAAGACCTGGGTGGGGGGTTCTCTGGCTACACCTTC. This chain uses TRBV4-1 with TRBJ1-2; D is perhaps TRBD1 (5 bases). Trimming pared 0 bases from V and 7 bases from J, leaving 18 bases between. The germline V gene has CDR1 MGHRA and CDR2 YSYEKL. There are 16 residues in the CDR3.

The chain uses TRBV5-5 and TRBJ1-2, with 9 bases matching TRBD1. The V and J ends lost 4 bases and 8 bases, in that order; junction bases with no gene match: 9. The CDR3 has 14 amino acids. Germline CDR1 SGHKS, CDR2 YYEKEE (reference sequence). The CDR3 sequence is CASSTTGGVNGYTF. The DNA of the CDR3 is TGTGCCAGCAGCACGACAGGGGGAGTAAACGGCTACACCTTC.

The chain combines TRBV11-2 with TRBJ2-7; no firm D call. This CDR3 comprises 15 residues. Germline V lookup: CDR1 SGHAT, CDR2 FQNNGV. The V and J ends lost 0 bases and 2 bases respectively, with 11 bases between them. CDR3: CASSLEWASPYEQYF. CDR3 coding DNA: TGTGCCAGCAGCTTAGAGTGGGCCTCTCCCTACGAGCAGTACTTC.

The genes are TRBV5-1 and TRBJ1-4, with no clear D. V was shortened by 5 bases and J by 3 bases, with 11 bases between the two germline ends. Germline assignment: CDR1 SGHRS and CDR2 YFSETQ. The CDR3 runs to 14 residues. The CDR3 loop is CASSVTPSNEKLFF. As DNA, the CDR3 is TGCGCCAGCAGTGTGACTCCCTCTAATGAAAAACTGTTTTTT.

This chain joins TRBV4-2 and TRBJ1-4; D gene unclear. Germline values: CDR1 LGHNA, CDR2 YNFKEQ. CDR3 size: 14 residues. V was cut by 0 bases and J by 8 bases, with 10 bases left in between. The CDR3 reads CASSQDRRGEKLFF. In DNA, the CDR3 is TGTGCCAGCAGCCAAGATCGGAGAGGCGAAAAACTGTTTTTT.

This clone was observed a handful of times. The rearrangement joins TRBV5-4 to TRBJ2-5; 8 bases align to TRBD2. Trimming took 2 bases from V and 1 from J; bases not matched to a gene: 7. Germline-derived CDR1 and CDR2 are SGHNT and YYREEE (reference sequence). The CDR3 length is 16 residues. The CDR3 loop reads CASSFPGGGPQETQYF. The DNA of the CDR3 is TGTGCCAGCAGCTTCCCAGGCGGGGGGCCCCAAGAGACCCAGTACTTC.

V gene TRBV5-4 combines with J gene TRBJ2-7; 9 bases are shared with TRBD1. The CDR3 loop spans 16 amino acids. The V gene end was trimmed by 0 bases and the J gene end by 5 bases; junction bases not matched to a gene: 9. Germline V gene data show CDR1 as SGHNT and CDR2 as YYREEE (reference sequence). The CDR3 nucleotides read TGTGCCAGCAGCTTGGTTGGGACAGGGTGGAGCCACGAGCAGTACTTC. Translating it yields CASSLVGTGWSHEQYF.

The chain joins TRBV9 to TRBJ2-1, with TRBD2 matching over 12 bases. Germline CDR1 and CDR2: SGDLS and YYNGEE. Trimming took 4 bases from V and 6 from J; bases not matched to a gene: 2. The CDR3 spans 14 residues. In DNA, the CDR3 is TGTGCCAGCAGCACTAGCGGGGGGCCCAATGAGCAGTTCTTC. This gives the protein CASSTSGGPNEQFF.

The V gene is TRBV19, the J gene TRBJ2-7, with D possibly being TRBD2 (5 bases). Per the germline V gene, CDR1 is LNHDA and CDR2 is SQIVND (reference sequence). Trimming shortened V by 5 bases and J by 3 bases, and 14 bases separated the two germline ends. The CDR3 is 14 residues long. The DNA for the CDR3 is TGTGCCAGTAGTGAGGGCAGAGGTATCTACGAGCAGTACTTC. Protein product: CASSEGRGIYEQYF.

This chain links TRBV6-5 with TRBJ2-5, with a weak D call TRBD2 (5 bases). Germline CDR1 is MNHEY and CDR2 is SVGAGI. The CDR3 has 14 residues. Trimming left V 4 bases short and J 6 bases short, with 15 bases between. The chain's CDR3 is CASSSGNPGQTQYF. CDR3 sequence (DNA): TGTGCCAGCAGTTCGGGGAACCCCGGCCAGACCCAGTACTTC.

This chain joins TRBV5-1 and TRBJ2-3; TRBD1 might be the D (5 bases). This CDR3 has 16 amino acids. Germline V gene sequence: CDR1 SGHRS, CDR2 YFSETQ. V lost 1 base, J lost 4 bases, and 16 bases lay in between. The CDR3 nucleotides are TGCGCCAGCAGCTTGAGGTCGACAGTACAACCAGATACGCAGTATTTT. Residues: CASSLRSTVQPDTQYF.

The chain combines TRBV27 with TRBJ2-3, with TRBD2 as a possible D gene (5 bases). CDR1 MNHEY and CDR2 SMNVEV come from the germline V gene (reference sequence). CDR3 length equals 13 residues. Trimming stripped 2 bases from V and 6 bases from J, with 9 bases between. CDR3: CASSLTRRDTQYF. The DNA of the CDR3 is TGTGCCAGCAGTTTAACTAGGAGGGATACGCAGTATTTT.

The chain uses TRBV7-8 and TRBJ2-1, with D tentatively TRBD1 (5 bases). V lost 1 base and J lost 2, with 12 bases in between. Germline V gene data show CDR1 as SGHVS and CDR2 as FQNEAQ. This CDR3 comprises 16 residues. Here the CDR3 reads CASSLVRLRAYNEQFF. CDR3 nucleotide sequence: TGTGCCAGCAGCTTAGTTCGTCTCAGGGCCTACAATGAGCAGTTCTTC.